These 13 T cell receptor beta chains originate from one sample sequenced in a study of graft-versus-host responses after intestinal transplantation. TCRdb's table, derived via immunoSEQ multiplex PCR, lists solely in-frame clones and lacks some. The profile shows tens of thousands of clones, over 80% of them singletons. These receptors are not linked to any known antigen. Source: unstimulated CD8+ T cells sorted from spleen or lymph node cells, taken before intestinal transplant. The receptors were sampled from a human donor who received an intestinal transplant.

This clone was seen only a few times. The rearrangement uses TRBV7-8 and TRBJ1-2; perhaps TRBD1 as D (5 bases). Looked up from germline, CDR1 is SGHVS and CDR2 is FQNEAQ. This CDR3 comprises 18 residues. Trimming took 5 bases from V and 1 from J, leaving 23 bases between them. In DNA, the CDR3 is TGTGCCAGCAGCGGCAGGGAGGCCGGCCGCCCTTTTAACTATGGCTACACCTTC. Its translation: CASSGREAGRPFNYGYTF.

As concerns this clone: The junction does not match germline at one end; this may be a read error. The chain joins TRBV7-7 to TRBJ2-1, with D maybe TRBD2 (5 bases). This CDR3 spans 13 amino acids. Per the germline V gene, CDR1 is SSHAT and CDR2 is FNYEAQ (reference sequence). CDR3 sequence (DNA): TGTGCTAGCAGCTTAGTAGCGAACAATGAGCAGTTCTTC. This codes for CASSLVANNEQFF. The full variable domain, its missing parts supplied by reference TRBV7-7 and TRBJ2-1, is GAGVSQSPRYKVTKRGQDVTLRCDPISSHATLYWYQQALGQGPEFLTYFNYEAQPDKSGLPSDRFSAERPEGSISTLTIQRTEQRDSAMYRCASSLVANNEQFFGPGTRLTVL.

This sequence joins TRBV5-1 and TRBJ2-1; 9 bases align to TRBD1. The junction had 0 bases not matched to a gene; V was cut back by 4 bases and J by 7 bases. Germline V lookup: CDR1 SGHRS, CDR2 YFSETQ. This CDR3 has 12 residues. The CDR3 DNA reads TGCGCCAGCAGCGGACAGGGGAATGAGCAGTTCTTC. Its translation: CASSGQGNEQFF. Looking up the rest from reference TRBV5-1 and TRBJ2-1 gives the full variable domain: KAGVTQTPRYLIKTRGQQVTLSCSPISGHRSVSWYQQTPGQGLQFLFEYFSETQRNKGNFPGRFSGRQFSNSRSEMNVSTLELGDSALYLCASSGQGNEQFFGPGTRLTVL.

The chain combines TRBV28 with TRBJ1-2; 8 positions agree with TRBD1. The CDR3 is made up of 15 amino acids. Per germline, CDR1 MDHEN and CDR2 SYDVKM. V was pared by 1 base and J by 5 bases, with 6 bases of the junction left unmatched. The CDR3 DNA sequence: TGTGCCAGCAGTTTATCCCCGGGACAGGCTTATGGCTACACCTTC. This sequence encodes CASSLSPGQAYGYTF.

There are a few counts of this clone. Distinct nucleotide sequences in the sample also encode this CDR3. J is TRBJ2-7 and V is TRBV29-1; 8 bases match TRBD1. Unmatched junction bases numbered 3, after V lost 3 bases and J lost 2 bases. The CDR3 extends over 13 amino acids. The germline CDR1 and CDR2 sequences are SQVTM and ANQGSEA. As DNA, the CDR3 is TGCAGCGTTGAGGCAGGGGGCCCCTACGAGCAGTACTTC. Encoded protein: CSVEAGGPYEQYF.

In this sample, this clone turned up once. This chain's CDR3 is CASSYAGAGADTQYF. The CDR3 DNA follows: TGTGCCAGCAGTTACGCAGGGGCCGGAGCAGATACGCAGTATTTT. The chain couples TRBV6-5 to TRBJ2-3, with D perhaps TRBD1 (6 bases). Looked up from germline, CDR1 is MNHEY and CDR2 is SVGAGI. The CDR3 covers 15 residues. Trimming removed 2 bases at V and 4 bases at J, with 13 bases between.

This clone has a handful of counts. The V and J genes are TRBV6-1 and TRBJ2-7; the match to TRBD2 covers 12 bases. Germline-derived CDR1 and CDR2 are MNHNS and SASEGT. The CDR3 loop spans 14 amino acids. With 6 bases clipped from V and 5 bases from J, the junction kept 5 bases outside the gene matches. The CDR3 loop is CASRDPSGGDEQYF. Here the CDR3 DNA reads TGTGCCAGCAGAGACCCTAGCGGGGGGGACGAGCAGTACTTC.

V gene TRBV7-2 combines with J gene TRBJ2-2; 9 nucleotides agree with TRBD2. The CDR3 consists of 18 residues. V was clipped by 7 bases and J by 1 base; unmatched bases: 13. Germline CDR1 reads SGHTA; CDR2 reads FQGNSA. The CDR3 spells CASTLSSGATRNTGELFF. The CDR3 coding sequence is TGTGCCAGCACCCTTTCTAGCGGGGCTACCCGGAACACCGGGGAGCTGTTTTTT.

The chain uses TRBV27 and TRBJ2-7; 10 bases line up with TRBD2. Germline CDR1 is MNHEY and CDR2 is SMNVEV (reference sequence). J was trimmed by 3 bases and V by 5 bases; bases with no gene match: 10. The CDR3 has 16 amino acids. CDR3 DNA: TGTGCCAGCAGTCCACCCCTAGGGACTAGCGTCTACGAGCAGTACTTC. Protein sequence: CASSPPLGTSVYEQYF.

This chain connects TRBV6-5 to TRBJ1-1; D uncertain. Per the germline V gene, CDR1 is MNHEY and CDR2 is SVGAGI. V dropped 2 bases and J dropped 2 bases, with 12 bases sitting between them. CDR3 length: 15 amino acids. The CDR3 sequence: CASSYAAGSNTEAFF. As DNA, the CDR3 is TGTGCCAGCAGTTACGCAGCGGGTAGCAACACTGAAGCTTTCTTT.

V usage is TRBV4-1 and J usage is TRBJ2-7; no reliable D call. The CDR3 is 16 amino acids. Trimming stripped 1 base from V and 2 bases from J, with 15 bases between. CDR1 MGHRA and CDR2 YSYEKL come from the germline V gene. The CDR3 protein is CASSQGSTSATYEQYF. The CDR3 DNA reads TGCGCCAGCAGCCAAGGAAGTACGTCGGCGACCTACGAGCAGTACTTC.

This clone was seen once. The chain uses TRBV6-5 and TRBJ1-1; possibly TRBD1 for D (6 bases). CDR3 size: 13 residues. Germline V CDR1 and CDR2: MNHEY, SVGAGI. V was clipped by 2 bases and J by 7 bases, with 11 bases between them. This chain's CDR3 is CASSYGTSGEAFF. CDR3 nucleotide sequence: TGTGCCAGCAGTTACGGGACATCAGGTGAAGCTTTCTTT.

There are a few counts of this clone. CDR3 loop: CASIRESYEQYF. CDR3 coding DNA: TGTGCCAGCATTAGGGAGTCCTACGAGCAGTACTTC. This chain links TRBV2 with TRBJ2-7, with D possibly being TRBD2 (5 bases). CDR3 size: 12 residues. Germline lookup yields CDR1 SNHLY and CDR2 FYNNEI. Between the trimmed V and J ends, which lost 7 bases and 1 base, there was a span of 8 bases.